Listed below are T cell receptor beta chains from one sample, sequenced in a study of shared clonotypes between healthy human individuals. This table comes from immunoSEQ multiplex PCR, and its TCRdb copy is limited to in-frame clones, with some not included. The data show 2 million to 3 million clones, over 85% seen once. Sequenced material: naive CD4+ T cells from PBMCs. These receptors all come from a young man in good health. Some clones in this sample may be carry-over from other donors' samples. Each CDR3 is given with its conserved first and last residue. D genes are given only for firm matches. Clone size, where shown, is once, few, many, or a class for clones that have expanded.

size	V	D	length	J	CDR3	DNA
NA	TRBV2	NA	13	TRBJ1-2	CASTVKLRYGYTF	TGTGCCAGCACTGTGAAACTTCGCTATGGCTACACCTTC
NA	TRBV19	NA	15	TRBJ1-1	CASSIVGFSRTEAFF	TGTGCCAGTAGTATAGTGGGGTTCTCCAGGACTGAAGCTTTCTTT
once	TRBV25-1	TRBD1	15	TRBJ2-1	CASSEWGTGSYEQFF	TGTGCCAGCAGTGAATGGGGGACAGGGAGCTATGAGCAGTTCTTC
NA	TRBV28	NA	14	TRBJ1-5	CASRPGGFNQPQHF	TGTGCCAGCAGGCCGGGGGGGTTCAATCAGCCCCAGCATTTT
NA	TRBV5-5	TRBD1	15	TRBJ1-2	CASSLQGAVLDGYTF	TGTGCCAGCAGCTTGCAGGGGGCGGTTTTAGATGGCTACACCTTC
NA	TRBV11-2	NA	15	TRBJ2-1	CASTQEGGFYNEQFF	TGTGCCAGCACCCAGGAGGGGGGGTTTTACAATGAGCAGTTCTTC
NA	TRBV18	TRBD2	15	TRBJ2-5	CASSPGTSGSETQYF	TGTGCCAGCTCACCGGGGACTAGCGGGAGTGAGACCCAGTACTTC
NA	TRBV5-1	NA	13	TRBJ1-5	CASSLGVNQPQHF	TGCGCCAGCAGCCTCGGGGTCAATCAGCCCCAGCATTTT
NA	TRBV5-1	NA	16	TRBJ1-2	CASSFSGRGTNYGYTF	TGCGCCAGCAGCTTTTCGGGACGGGGAACTAACTATGGCTACACCTTC
NA	TRBV18	NA	13	TRBJ1-2	CASSPTGVAGYTF	TGTGCCAGCTCACCAACCGGTGTGGCGGGCTACACCTTC
NA	TRBV10-2	NA	14	TRBJ2-7	CASYRGGPSYEQYF	TGCGCCAGCTACAGAGGAGGCCCCTCCTACGAGCAGTACTTC
NA	TRBV5-1	NA	15	TRBJ1-1	CASSLEGSRNTEAFF	TGCGCCAGCAGCTTGGAAGGCAGCCGTAACACTGAAGCTTTCTTT
NA	TRBV5-1	TRBD1	15	TRBJ2-5	CASSLQGAEWETQYF	TGCGCCAGCAGCTTGCAGGGGGCTGAGTGGGAGACCCAGTACTTC
NA	TRBV19	NA	16	TRBJ1-5	CASSLETTGFNQPQHF	TGTGCCAGTAGTCTCGAAACGACAGGTTTCAATCAGCCCCAGCATTTT
NA	TRBV7-2	TRBD2	18	TRBJ2-1	CASSLVWLAGGANNEQFF	TGTGCCAGCAGCTTAGTTTGGCTAGCGGGAGGGGCTAACAATGAGCAGTTCTTC
NA	TRBV28	TRBD1	15	TRBJ1-6	CASSSRDRGTSPLHF	TGTGCCAGCAGTTCCCGGGACAGGGGTACTTCACCCCTCCACTTT
NA	TRBV18	NA	14	TRBJ1-1	CASSPGRADTEAFF	TGTGCCAGCTCACCAGGCAGGGCTGACACTGAAGCTTTCTTT
NA	TRBV6-5	NA	13	TRBJ1-4	CASSYSVVEKLFF	TGTGCCAGCAGTTACTCGGTGGTTGAAAAACTGTTTTTT
few	TRBV29-1	NA	11	TRBJ1-1	CSVVASTEAFF	TGCAGCGTTGTGGCAAGTACTGAAGCTTTCTTT
NA	TRBV7-9	NA	13	TRBJ1-5	CASRDGPNQPQHF	TGTGCCAGCAGGGACGGGCCTAATCAGCCCCAGCATTTT
NA	TRBV6-1	NA	15	TRBJ2-7	CASSEVRSGAYEQYF	TGTGCCAGCAGTGAAGTGAGATCAGGTGCCTACGAGCAGTACTTC
once	TRBV5-1	NA	13	TRBJ2-5	CASSLAKEETQYF	TGCGCCAGCAGCTTGGCAAAGGAGGAGACCCAGTACTTC
NA	TRBV28	NA	13	TRBJ2-5	CASSLAGETTQYF	TGTGCCAGCAGTTTGGCAGGGGAGACGACCCAGTACTTC
NA	TRBV28	TRBD1	18	TRBJ2-7	CASRRSVRGTGQSYEQYF	TGTGCCAGCAGGCGGTCCGTTCGAGGGACAGGGCAGTCCTACGAGCAGTACTTC
once	TRBV5-1	NA	15	TRBJ2-1	CASLAPEGYYNEQFF	TGCGCCAGCTTAGCCCCTGAGGGCTACTACAATGAGCAGTTCTTC
NA	TRBV30	TRBD2	15	TRBJ2-1	CAWSRGLATYNEQFF	TGTGCCTGGAGTAGGGGACTAGCCACCTACAATGAGCAGTTCTTC
NA	TRBV7-9	NA	14	TRBJ2-3	CASSFGTSTDTQYF	TGTGCCAGCAGCTTTGGGACTAGCACAGATACGCAGTATTTT
NA	TRBV6-6	TRBD1	14	TRBJ2-7	CASRRGQGGSEQYF	TGTGCCAGCAGACGGGGACAGGGTGGGAGCGAGCAGTACTTC
NA	TRBV19	TRBD1	18	TRBJ2-7	CASSIDNSRDRNPYEQYF	TGTGCCAGTAGTATAGATAACAGCCGGGACAGAAATCCCTACGAGCAGTACTTC
NA	TRBV11-3	NA	13	TRBJ2-5	CASSPSLQETQYF	TGTGCCAGCAGCCCCAGTCTACAAGAGACCCAGTACTTC
NA	TRBV10-1	NA	13	TRBJ2-3	CASSPTVEDTQYF	TGCGCCAGCAGCCCTACGGTCGAAGATACGCAGTATTTT
NA	TRBV5-1	TRBD1	13	TRBJ1-1	CASSRDSNTEAFF	TGCGCCAGCAGCCGGGACAGCAACACTGAAGCTTTCTTT